This T cell receptor beta chain emerged from a study of OX40 agonist ivuxolimab in advanced cancers. Regarding the study as a whole: Clonal expansion by week 6 occurred in CD4+ and CD8+ blood T cells (at 0.1 to 3.0 mg/kg).

Sequencing was performed with immunoSEQ multiplex PCR; in TCRdb, only in-frame clones are kept and a portion is missing. The repertoire holds approximately 61,000 clones, with about 90% as singletons. The CDR3 runs to 14 residues. Trimming left V 3 bases short and J 9 bases short, with 12 bases between. In the case of this clone: Its antigen remains unidentified.

The V gene is TRBV23-1, the J gene TRBJ2-6, with D unclear. TRBV23-1 is an ORF, and what it does is uncertain. Here the sequenced sample was CD4+ or CD8+ T cells sorted from blood, taken in a trial of the OX40 agonist ivuxolimab. The receptor's source is an adult with an advanced solid tumor such as melanoma, head and neck, liver or kidney cancer. The CDR3 bases are TGCGCCAGCAGTCAGTATCAACTCGGCAACGTCCTGACTTTC. It codes for CASSQYQLGNVLTF.